The 8 T cell receptor beta chains below were found in one sample sequenced in a study of PD-L1 blockade in urothelial cancer. Time point in this sample: pretreatment peripheral blood. Produced via immunoSEQ multiplex PCR; TCRdb's table is partial and in-frame only. The table lists more than 90,000 clones, 80% to 90% of them singletons. The sequencing used PBMCs, collected around atezolizumab (anti-PD-L1) treatment. These receptors all stem from a man in his sixties with urothelial cancer.

The rearrangement uses TRBV4-2 and TRBJ1-6, with D perhaps TRBD1 (6 bases). The germline V and J ends were trimmed by 0 bases and 6 bases, with 18 bases remaining between them. The germline CDR1 and CDR2 sequences are LGHNA and YNFKEQ. The CDR3 covers 18 residues. The CDR3, as DNA: TGTGCCAGCAGCCAAGATGGCGGGGGCAACCTTAGTAATTCACCCCTCCACTTT. Residues: CASSQDGGGNLSNSPLHF.

This clone was observed a single time. The chain uses TRBV6-5 and TRBJ2-7, with TRBD1 matching 8 bases. Trimming cost V 0 bases and J 4 bases; bases outside gene matches: 5. There are 15 residues in the CDR3. Germline V gives CDR1 MNHEY, CDR2 SVGAGI. The CDR3 loop is CASSYSTQGAYEQYF. CDR3 coding DNA: TGTGCCAGCAGTTACTCGACGCAGGGGGCTTACGAGCAGTACTTC.

This chain connects TRBV28 to TRBJ2-3; no clear D gene. The CDR3 extends over 10 amino acids. Germline V lookup: CDR1 MDHEN, CDR2 SYDVKM. CDR3 loop: CGVGTDTQYF. The CDR3 coding sequence is TGTGGGGTCGGGACAGATACGCAGTATTTT.

In its sample, this clone was seen a few times. This sequence joins TRBV18 and TRBJ2-5, with a possible D match to TRBD2 (5 bases). This CDR3 region has 15 residues. The V end lost 3 bases, the J end lost 5 bases, and 16 bases lay between the germline ends. In germline, CDR1 is KGHSH, CDR2 LQKENI. The CDR3 here is CASSPAPAGVETQYF. The DNA for the CDR3 is TGTGCCAGCTCACCGGCACCTGCGGGCGTGGAGACCCAGTACTTC.

The chain employs TRBV2 and TRBJ2-7; TRBD2 agrees at 9 bases. The V and J ends lost 3 bases and 5 bases, in that order; junction bases with no gene match: 8. The CDR3 runs 15 residues. Germline V CDR1 and CDR2: SNHLY, FYNNEI. The CDR3 loop is CASSEGSGGFDEQYF. Written as DNA, the CDR3 is TGTGCCAGCAGTGAGGGAAGCGGGGGGTTTGACGAGCAGTACTTC.

This clone was seen a handful of times. The chain uses TRBV5-4 and TRBJ2-1, with 9 bases that match TRBD2. Germline V gene lookup returns CDR1 SGHNT and CDR2 YYREEE (reference sequence). V shed 0 bases and J 7 bases; nucleotides not matched to a gene: 8. This CDR3 is built from 16 residues. CDR3 DNA: TGTGCCAGCAGCTTGGAACGCGGGAGGGCCGGAAATGAGCAGTTCTTC. This gives the protein CASSLERGRAGNEQFF.

V usage is TRBV6-4 and J usage is TRBJ2-5; D is perhaps TRBD2 (6 bases). Germline values: CDR1 MRHNA, CDR2 SNTAGT. V was pared by 0 bases and J by 0 bases, with 14 bases between. The CDR3 consists of 17 residues. CDR3 DNA: TGTGCCAGCAGTGACTCTAGCGGAGCTTGGTACCAAGAGACCCAGTACTTC. Translating gives CASSDSSGAWYQETQYF.

This chain connects TRBV27 to TRBJ2-3, with TRBD1 matching over 12 bases. Germline CDR1 is MNHEY and CDR2 is SMNVEV (reference sequence). The V gene end was trimmed by 8 bases and the J gene end by 5 bases; junction bases not matched to a gene: 2. This CDR3 region has 13 residues. For the CDR3, the DNA is TGTGCCAGCGGGACAGGGGGCAGAGATACGCAGTATTTT. This sequence encodes CASGTGGRDTQYF.